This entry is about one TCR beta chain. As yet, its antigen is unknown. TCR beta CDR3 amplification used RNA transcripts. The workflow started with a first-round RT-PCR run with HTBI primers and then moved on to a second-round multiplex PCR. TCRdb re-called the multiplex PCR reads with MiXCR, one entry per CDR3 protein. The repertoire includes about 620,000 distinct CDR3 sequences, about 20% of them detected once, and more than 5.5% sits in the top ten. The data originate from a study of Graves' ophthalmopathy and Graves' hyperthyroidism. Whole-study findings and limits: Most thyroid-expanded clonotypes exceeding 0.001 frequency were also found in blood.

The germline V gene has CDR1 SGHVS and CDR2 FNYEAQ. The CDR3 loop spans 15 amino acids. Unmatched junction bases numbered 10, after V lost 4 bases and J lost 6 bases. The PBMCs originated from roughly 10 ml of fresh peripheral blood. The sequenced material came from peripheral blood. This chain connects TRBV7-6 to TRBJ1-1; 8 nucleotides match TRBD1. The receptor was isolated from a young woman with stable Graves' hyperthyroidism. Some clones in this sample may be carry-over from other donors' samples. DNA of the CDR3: TGTGCCAGCAGCTCCCGACAGGGGAGGAGAGCTGAAGCTTTCTTT. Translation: CASSSRQGRRAEAFF.